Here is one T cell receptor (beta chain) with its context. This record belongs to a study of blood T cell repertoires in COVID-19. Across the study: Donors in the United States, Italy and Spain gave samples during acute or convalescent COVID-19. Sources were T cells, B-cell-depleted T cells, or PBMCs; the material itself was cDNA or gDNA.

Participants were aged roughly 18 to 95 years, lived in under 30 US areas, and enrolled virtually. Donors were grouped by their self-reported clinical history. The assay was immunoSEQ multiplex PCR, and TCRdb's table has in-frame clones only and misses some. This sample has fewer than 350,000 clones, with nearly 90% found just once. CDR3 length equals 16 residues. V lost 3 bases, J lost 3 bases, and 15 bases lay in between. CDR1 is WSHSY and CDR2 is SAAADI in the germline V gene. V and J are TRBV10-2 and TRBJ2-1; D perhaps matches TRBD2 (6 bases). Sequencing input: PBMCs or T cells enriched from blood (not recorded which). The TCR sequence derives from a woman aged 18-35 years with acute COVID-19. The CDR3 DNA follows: TGCGCCAGCAGTGATGCGTCGGCGGACTACTACAATGAGCAGTTCTTC. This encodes CASSDASADYYNEQFF.